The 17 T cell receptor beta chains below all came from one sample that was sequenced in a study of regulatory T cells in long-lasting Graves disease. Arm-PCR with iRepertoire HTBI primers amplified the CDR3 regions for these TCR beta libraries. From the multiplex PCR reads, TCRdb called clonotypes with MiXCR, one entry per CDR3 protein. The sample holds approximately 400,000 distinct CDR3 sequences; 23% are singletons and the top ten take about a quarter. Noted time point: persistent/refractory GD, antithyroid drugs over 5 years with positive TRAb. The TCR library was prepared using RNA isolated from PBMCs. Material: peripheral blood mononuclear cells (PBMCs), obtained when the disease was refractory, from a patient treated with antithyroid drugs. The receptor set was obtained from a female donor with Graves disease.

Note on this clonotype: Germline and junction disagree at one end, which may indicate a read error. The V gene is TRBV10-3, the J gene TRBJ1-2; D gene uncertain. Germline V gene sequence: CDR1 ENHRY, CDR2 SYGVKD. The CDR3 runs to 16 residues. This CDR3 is CAISDWGERVGYSYTF. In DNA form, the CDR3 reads TGTGCCATCAGTGATTGGGGAGAAAGGGTAGGCTATAGCTACACCTTC.

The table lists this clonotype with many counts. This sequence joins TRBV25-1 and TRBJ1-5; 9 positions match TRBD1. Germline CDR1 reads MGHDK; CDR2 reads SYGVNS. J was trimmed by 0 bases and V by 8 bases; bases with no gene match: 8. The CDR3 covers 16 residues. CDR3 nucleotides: TGTGCCAGCTGTTCCGGGACAGGGACTAGCAATCAGCCCCAGCATTTT. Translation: CASCSGTGTSNQPQHF.

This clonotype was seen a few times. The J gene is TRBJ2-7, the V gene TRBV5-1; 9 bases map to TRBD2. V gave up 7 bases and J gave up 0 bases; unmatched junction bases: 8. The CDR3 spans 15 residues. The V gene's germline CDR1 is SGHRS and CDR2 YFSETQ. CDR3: CASALTSGSSYEQYF. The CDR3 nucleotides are TGCGCCAGCGCGCTGACTAGCGGAAGCTCCTACGAGCAGTACTTC.

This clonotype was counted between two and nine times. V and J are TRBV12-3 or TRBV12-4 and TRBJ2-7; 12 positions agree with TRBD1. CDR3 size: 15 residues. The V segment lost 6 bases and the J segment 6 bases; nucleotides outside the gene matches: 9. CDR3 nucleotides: TGTGCCAGCAGCATTACCGGGACAGGGGGCGCCGAGCAGTACTTC. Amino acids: CASSITGTGGAEQYF.

CDR3 DNA: TGTGCCAGTAGTATCCCCGGGACAGGGAAGGATCAGCCCCAGCATTTT. Translated, it gives CASSIPGTGKDQPQHF. The J gene is TRBJ1-5, the V gene TRBV19; 9 nucleotides align to TRBD1. Germline CDR1 LNHDA, CDR2 SQIVND (reference sequence). The CDR3 is 16 residues long. V gave up 3 bases and J gave up 5 bases; unmatched junction bases: 8.

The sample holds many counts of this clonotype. The CDR3 loop is CASRKYTGRTNTEAFF. The CDR3 DNA sequence: TGTGCCAGCAGAAAATATACGGGACGGACGAACACTGAAGCTTTCTTT. The chain is built from TRBV7-2 and TRBJ1-1; TRBD1 might be the D (5 bases). CDR1 and CDR2 from the germline V gene are SGHTA and FQGNSA. This CDR3 is built from 16 residues. V was shortened by 6 bases and J by 1 base, with 18 bases between the two germline ends.

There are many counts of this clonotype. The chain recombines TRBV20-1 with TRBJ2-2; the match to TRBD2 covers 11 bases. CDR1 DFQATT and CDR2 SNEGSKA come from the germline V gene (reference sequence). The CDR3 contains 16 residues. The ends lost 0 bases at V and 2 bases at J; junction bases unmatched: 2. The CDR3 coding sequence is TGCAGTGCTAGAGATACTAGCGGGAGCAACACCGGGGAGCTGTTTTTT. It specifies CSARDTSGSNTGELFF.

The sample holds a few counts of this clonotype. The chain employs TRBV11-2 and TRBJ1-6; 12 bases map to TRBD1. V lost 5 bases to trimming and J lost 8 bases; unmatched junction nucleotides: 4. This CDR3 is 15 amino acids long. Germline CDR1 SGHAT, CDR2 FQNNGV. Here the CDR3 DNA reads TGTGCCAGCAGCCCGGGACAGGGGGCTTATTCACCCCTCCACTTT. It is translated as CASSPGQGAYSPLHF.

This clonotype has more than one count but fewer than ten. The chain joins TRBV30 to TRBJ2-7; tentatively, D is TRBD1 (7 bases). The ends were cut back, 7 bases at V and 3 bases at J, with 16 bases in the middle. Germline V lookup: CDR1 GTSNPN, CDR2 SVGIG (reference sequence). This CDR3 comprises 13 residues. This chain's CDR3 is CAYSRQGLYEQYF. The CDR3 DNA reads TGTGCCTACTCACGACAGGGACTCTACGAGCAGTACTTC.

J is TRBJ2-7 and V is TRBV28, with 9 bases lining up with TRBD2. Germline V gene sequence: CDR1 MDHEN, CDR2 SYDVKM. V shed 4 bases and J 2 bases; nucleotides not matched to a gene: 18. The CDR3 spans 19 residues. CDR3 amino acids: CASSSPGIVSAGGPYEQYF. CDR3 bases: TGTGCCAGCAGTTCCCCCGGGATAGTGTCGGCGGGAGGGCCCTACGAGCAGTACTTC. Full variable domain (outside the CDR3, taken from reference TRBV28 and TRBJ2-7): DVKVTQSSRYLVKRTGEKVFLECVQDMDHENMFWYRQDPGLGLRLIYFSYDVKMKEKGDIPEGYSVSREKKERFSLILESASTNQTSMYLCASSSPGIVSAGGPYEQYFGPGTRLTVT.

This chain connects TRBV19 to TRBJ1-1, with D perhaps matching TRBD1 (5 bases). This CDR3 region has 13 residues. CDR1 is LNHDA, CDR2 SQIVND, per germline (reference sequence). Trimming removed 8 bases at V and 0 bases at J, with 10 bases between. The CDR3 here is CASSHRMNTEAFF. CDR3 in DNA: TGTGCCAGTTCACACAGGATGAACACTGAAGCTTTCTTT. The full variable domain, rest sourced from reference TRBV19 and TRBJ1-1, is DGGITQSPKYLFRKEGQNVTLSCEQNLNHDAMYWYRQDPGQGLRLIYYSQIVNDFQKGDIAEGYSVSREKKESFPLTVTSAQKNPTAFYLCASSHRMNTEAFFGQGTRLTVV.

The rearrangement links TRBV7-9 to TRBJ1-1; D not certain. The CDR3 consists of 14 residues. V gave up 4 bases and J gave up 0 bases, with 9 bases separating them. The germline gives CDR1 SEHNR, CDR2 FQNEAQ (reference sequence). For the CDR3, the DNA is TGTGCCAGCAGCTCACCCGGGATGAACACTGAAGCTTTCTTT. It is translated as CASSSPGMNTEAFF. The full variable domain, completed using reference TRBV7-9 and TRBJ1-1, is DTGVSQNPRHKITKRGQNVTFRCDPISEHNRLYWYRQTLGQGPEFLTYFQNEAQLEKSRLLSDRFSAERPKGSFSTLEIQRTEQGDSAMYLCASSSPGMNTEAFFGQGTRLTVV.

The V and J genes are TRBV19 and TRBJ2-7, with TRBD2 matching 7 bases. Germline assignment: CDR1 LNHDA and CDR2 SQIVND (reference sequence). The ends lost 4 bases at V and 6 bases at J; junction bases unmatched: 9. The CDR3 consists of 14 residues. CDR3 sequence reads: CASSSVGTISEQYF. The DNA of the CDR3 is TGTGCCAGTAGTAGCGTTGGGACTATCAGCGAGCAGTACTTC.

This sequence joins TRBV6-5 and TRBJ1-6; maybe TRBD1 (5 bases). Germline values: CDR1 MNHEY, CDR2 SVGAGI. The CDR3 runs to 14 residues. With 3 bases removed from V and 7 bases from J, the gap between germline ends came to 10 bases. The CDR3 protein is CASSYLGDNSPLHF. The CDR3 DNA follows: TGTGCCAGCAGTTATTTGGGGGACAATTCACCCCTCCACTTT.

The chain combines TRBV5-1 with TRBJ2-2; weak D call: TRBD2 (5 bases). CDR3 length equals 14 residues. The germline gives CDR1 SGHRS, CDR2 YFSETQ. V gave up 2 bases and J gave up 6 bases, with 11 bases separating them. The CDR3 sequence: CASSLYPEAGELFF. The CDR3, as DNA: TGCGCCAGCAGCTTATACCCGGAGGCCGGGGAGCTGTTTTTT. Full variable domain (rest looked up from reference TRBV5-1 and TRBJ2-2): KAGVTQTPRYLIKTRGQQVTLSCSPISGHRSVSWYQQTPGQGLQFLFEYFSETQRNKGNFPGRFSGRQFSNSRSEMNVSTLELGDSALYLCASSLYPEAGELFFGEGSRLTVL.

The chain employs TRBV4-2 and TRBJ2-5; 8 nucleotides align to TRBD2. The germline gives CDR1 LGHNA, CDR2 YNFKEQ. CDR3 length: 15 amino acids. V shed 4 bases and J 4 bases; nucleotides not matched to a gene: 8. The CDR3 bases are TGTGCCAGCAGCCTCCCCTGGAGCGGGAGAGAGACCCAGTACTTC. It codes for CASSLPWSGRETQYF.

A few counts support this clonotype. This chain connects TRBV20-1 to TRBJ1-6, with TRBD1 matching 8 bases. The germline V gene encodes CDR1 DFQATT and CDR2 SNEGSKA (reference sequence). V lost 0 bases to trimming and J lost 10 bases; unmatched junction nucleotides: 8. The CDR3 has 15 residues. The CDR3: CSARDTNTGGSPLHF. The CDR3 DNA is TGCAGTGCTAGAGACACGAATACAGGGGGATCACCCCTCCACTTT.